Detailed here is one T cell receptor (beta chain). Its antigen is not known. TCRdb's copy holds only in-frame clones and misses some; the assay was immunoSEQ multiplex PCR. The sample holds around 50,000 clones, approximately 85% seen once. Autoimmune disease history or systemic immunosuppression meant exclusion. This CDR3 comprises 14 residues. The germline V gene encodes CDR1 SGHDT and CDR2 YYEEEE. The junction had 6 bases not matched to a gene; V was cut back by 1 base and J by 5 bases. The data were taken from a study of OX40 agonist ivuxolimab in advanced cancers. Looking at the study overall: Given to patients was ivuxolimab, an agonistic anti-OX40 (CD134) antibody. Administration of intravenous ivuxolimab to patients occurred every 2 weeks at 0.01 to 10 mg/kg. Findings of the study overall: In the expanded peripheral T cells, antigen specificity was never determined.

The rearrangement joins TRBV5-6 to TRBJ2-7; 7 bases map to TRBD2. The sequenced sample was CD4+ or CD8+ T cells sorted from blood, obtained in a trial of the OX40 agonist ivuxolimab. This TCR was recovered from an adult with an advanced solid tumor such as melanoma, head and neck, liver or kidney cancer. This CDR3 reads CASSLWEGRDEQYF. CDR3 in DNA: TGTGCCAGCAGCTTGTGGGAGGGCCGCGACGAGCAGTACTTC.